This entry is about one T cell receptor (beta chain). Its specificity is not known. This specimen belongs to a study of radiotherapy plus CTLA-4 blockade in lung cancer. Study overall: Under 20% of enrolled patients responded objectively, and approximately 30% had disease control.

Method: immunoSEQ multiplex PCR; TCRdb's copy keeps in-frame clones and lacks some. The data contain 90,000 to 100,000 clones, around 79% of them singletons. In chemo-refractory metastatic non-small-cell lung cancer, patients got ipilimumab CTLA-4 blockade together with focal radiation. Findings and limits, study-wide: Peripheral blood showed expansion of tumor-derived TCR clones after radiotherapy and ipilimumab. The best prediction of response reportedly came from early blood T cell clone dynamics, with interferon-beta.

This receptor was obtained from a human donor with non-small cell lung cancer who had a partial response to radiotherapy plus ipilimumab. Some clones in this sample may be carry-over from other donors' samples. The input for sequencing was peripheral blood, taken from a patient treated with radiotherapy plus ipilimumab.

The CDR3 is CASSQGQINYGYTF. CDR3 DNA sequence: TGTGCCAGCAGCCAGGGACAAATTAACTATGGCTACACCTTC. V and J are TRBV16 and TRBJ1-2, with D possibly TRBD1 on 6 matching bases. Germline V CDR1 and CDR2: KGHSY, FQNENV. This CDR3 region has 14 residues. V lost 3 bases and J lost 1, with 9 bases in between.